These 19 T cell receptor beta chains share one sample of origin, sequenced in a study of CD8 T cells in ankylosing spondylitis. TCRdb itself ran the 5' RACE reads through MiXCR, one entry per CDR3 protein. The sample includes under 400,000 distinct CDR3 sequences, roughly 10% of them seen just once. The sample was blood, either unsorted or a sorted T cell fraction (not recorded which). These TCRs come from a female donor with ankylosing spondylitis or in good health (not recorded which).

There are a few counts of this clonotype. V is TRBV2 and J is TRBJ2-2, with D hard to call. V lost 6 bases to trimming and J lost 6 bases, with 11 bases between them. This CDR3 contains 13 residues. CDR1 is SNHLY, CDR2 FYNNEI, per germline. Written as DNA, the CDR3 is TGTGCCAGCAGGTCCGCTGGGCCCGGGGAGCTGTTTTTT. This codes for CASRSAGPGELFF.

This clonotype has at least ten counts. This chain links TRBV7-2 with TRBJ2-2, with D unclear. Germline V gene sequence: CDR1 SGHTA, CDR2 FQGNSA. The CDR3 is 14 amino acids. V shed 3 bases and J shed 2 bases, with 7 bases lying between them. The CDR3 sequence is CASSFSSNTGELFF. CDR3 sequence (DNA): TGTGCCAGCAGCTTCTCGTCTAACACCGGGGAGCTGTTTTTT. Based on the CDR3 plus reference TRBV7-2 and TRBJ2-2, the full variable domain is GAGVSQSPSNKVTEKGKDVELRCDPISGHTALYWYRQSLGQGLEFLIYFQGNSAPDKSGLPSDRFSAERTGGSVSTLTIQRTQQEDSAVYLCASSFSSNTGELFFGEGSRLTVL.

This clonotype was detected many times. The chain joins TRBV20-1 to TRBJ1-1; the D gene is possibly TRBD1 (6 bases). The germline gives CDR1 DFQATT, CDR2 SNEGSKA (reference sequence). CDR3 length equals 14 residues. The V gene lost 1 base and the J gene lost 4 bases, with 13 bases spanning the gap. The chain's CDR3 is CSARVPGAATEAFF. CDR3 coding DNA: TGCAGTGCTAGAGTGCCGGGGGCGGCCACTGAAGCTTTCTTT.

This clonotype was counted at least ten times. The chain joins TRBV7-2 to TRBJ1-2; 10 bases align to TRBD1. With 5 bases clipped from V and 0 bases from J, the junction kept 3 bases outside the gene matches. The germline gives CDR1 SGHTA, CDR2 FQGNSA. The CDR3 totals 15 residues. CDR3 in DNA: TGTGCCAGCAGCCCTGGGACAGGGGCTAACTATGGCTACACCTTC. This translates into CASSPGTGANYGYTF.

This clonotype was detected many times. The genes are TRBV6-5 and TRBJ1-4; 8 nucleotides align to TRBD1. Germline values: CDR1 MNHEY, CDR2 SVGAGI. With 4 bases clipped from V and 5 bases from J, the junction kept 6 bases outside the gene matches. The CDR3 length is 15 residues. The CDR3 sequence is CASSSGQGYNEKLFF. CDR3 coding DNA: TGTGCCAGCAGTTCCGGACAGGGTTACAATGAAAAACTGTTTTTT.

This clonotype was seen repeatedly, ten times or more. This chain connects TRBV27 to TRBJ1-2; possible D gene TRBD1, 5 bases. V was cut by 1 base and J by 7 bases, with 13 bases left in between. Per germline, CDR1 MNHEY and CDR2 SMNVEV (reference sequence). The CDR3 sequence is 14 residues long. The CDR3 sequence is CASSLFPGTAGYTF. CDR3 bases: TGTGCCAGCAGTTTATTCCCAGGGACGGCTGGCTACACCTTC.

The chain is built from TRBV10-3 and TRBJ2-3; maybe TRBD1 (6 bases). The germline V gene has CDR1 ENHRY and CDR2 SYGVKD. This CDR3 spans 16 amino acids. Trimming took 4 bases from V and 3 from J, leaving 17 bases between them. CDR3 sequence reads: CAISGLVGANTDTQYF. For the CDR3, the DNA is TGTGCCATCAGTGGCTTAGTGGGGGCAAATACAGATACGCAGTATTTT.

This clonotype has at least ten counts. This chain links TRBV28 with TRBJ2-1; no firm D call. Germline V gene sequence: CDR1 MDHEN, CDR2 SYDVKM. This CDR3 is 12 amino acids long. The V gene lost 4 bases and the J gene lost 10 bases, with 11 bases spanning the gap. CDR3 in amino acids: CASSSVQWEQFF. The CDR3 DNA is TGTGCCAGCAGTTCAGTTCAATGGGAGCAGTTCTTC.

The chain recombines TRBV20-1 with TRBJ1-1, with 7 bases that match TRBD1. The CDR3 length is 13 residues. Germline CDR1 and CDR2: DFQATT and SNEGSKA (reference sequence). The trim removed 7 bases at V and 1 base at J, leaving 6 bases unmatched. The CDR3 is CSVARGTNTEAFF. In nucleotides, the CDR3 is TGCAGTGTCGCCAGGGGGACGAACACTGAAGCTTTCTTT.

As to this clonotype: A much more abundant neighbour one base away suggests this may be a read error. The CDR3 nucleotides are TGCGCCAGCAGCTTGGACGCCTCCCCCGGGGCGCTGTTTTTT. This gives the protein CASSLDASPGALFF. The chain recombines TRBV5-1 with TRBJ2-2, with D perhaps assigned TRBD1 or TRBD2 (5 bases each). CDR3 length: 14 residues. Germline V gene data show CDR1 as SGHRS and CDR2 as YFSETQ.

The chain combines TRBV5-3 with TRBJ1-6, with unresolved D. TRBV5-3 is assigned to the ORF class and has an uncertain function. V gave up 4 bases and J gave up 10 bases, with 27 bases separating them. This CDR3 has 18 residues. CDR3 DNA sequence: TGTGCCAGAAGCCTCCAGGACGTCCGGGTCCTCCTGGTGTCACCCCTCCACTTT. This encodes CARSLQDVRVLLVSPLHF.

This clonotype came up many times. This chain links TRBV20-1 with TRBJ2-1; 13 bases line up with TRBD2. CDR1 is DFQATT and CDR2 is SNEGSKA in the germline V gene (reference sequence). This CDR3 region has 13 residues. The junction had 2 bases not matched to a gene; V was cut back by 6 bases and J by 6 bases. The CDR3, as DNA: TGCAGTGCCGGACTAGCGGGAGTCAATGAGCAGTTCTTC. Protein sequence: CSAGLAGVNEQFF.

CDR3 in DNA: TGCGCCAGCAGCACCTCCGACACAGATACGCAGTATTTT. Amino acid sequence: CASSTSDTDTQYF. This chain links TRBV5-1 with TRBJ2-3; D gene uncertain. CDR1 SGHRS and CDR2 YFSETQ come from the germline V gene. Trimming left V 4 bases short and J 2 bases short, with 8 bases between. The CDR3 extends over 13 amino acids.

This clonotype was counted only a few times. The chain employs TRBV27 and TRBJ2-2; D gene ambiguous. CDR3 length: 16 residues. V shed 2 bases and J shed 0 bases, with 10 bases lying between them. Per germline, CDR1 MNHEY and CDR2 SMNVEV (reference sequence). CDR3: CASSLLGTANTGELFF. The CDR3 nucleotides are TGTGCCAGCAGTTTACTAGGCACCGCGAACACCGGGGAGCTGTTTTTT.

This clonotype was counted ten times or more. The chain couples TRBV20-1 to TRBJ2-2; possibly TRBD2 for D (5 bases). The CDR3 is 13 residues long. Per the germline V gene, CDR1 is DFQATT and CDR2 is SNEGSKA (reference sequence). V gave up 1 base and J gave up 6 bases, with 9 bases separating them. CDR3 sequence (DNA): TGCAGTGCTAGAGGTCGGGGTCCCGGGGAGCTGTTTTTT. This codes for CSARGRGPGELFF.

There are many counts of this clonotype. J is TRBJ2-2 and V is TRBV12-3 or TRBV12-4; a weak D match, TRBD2 (7 bases). The CDR3 is made up of 12 amino acids. Trimming shortened V by 10 bases and J by 7 bases, and 13 bases separated the two germline ends. CDR3 sequence: CATGGPVGELFF. The DNA for the CDR3 is TGTGCCACCGGGGGGCCGGTCGGGGAGCTGTTTTTT.

This clonotype appeared many times. The chain recombines TRBV27 with TRBJ1-5; 10 nucleotides line up with TRBD1. The CDR3 sequence is 15 residues long. Germline CDR1 is MNHEY and CDR2 is SMNVEV (reference sequence). V lost 5 bases, J lost 1 base, and 2 bases stayed unmatched. The chain's CDR3 is CASSPGQGSNQPQHF. DNA for the CDR3: TGTGCCAGCAGTCCGGGACAGGGGAGCAATCAGCCCCAGCATTTT.

In its sample, this clonotype was seen many times. DNA for the CDR3: TGTGCCAGCAGCCCCGGACAGATATTAGATGGGGCCAACGTCCTGACTTTC. Protein product: CASSPGQILDGANVLTF. The rearrangement uses TRBV7-7 and TRBJ2-6, with D possibly being TRBD1 (6 bases). Germline V CDR1 and CDR2: SSHAT, FNYEAQ (reference sequence). CDR3 length: 17 amino acids. With 5 bases removed from V and 3 bases from J, the gap between germline ends came to 17 bases.

This clonotype was seen at least ten times. The V gene is TRBV20-1, the J gene TRBJ1-1; D gene unclear. Trimming pared 2 bases from V and 1 base from J, leaving 8 bases between. CDR3 length: 13 residues. The germline V gene has CDR1 DFQATT and CDR2 SNEGSKA (reference sequence). The CDR3 here is CSARWRGNTEAFF. The CDR3 DNA reads TGCAGTGCTAGATGGCGGGGGAACACTGAAGCTTTCTTT.